Following are 29 T cell receptor beta chains from one sample sequenced in a study of shared clonotypes between healthy human individuals. The data were produced by immunoSEQ multiplex PCR, yet TCRdb's version contains in-frame clones alone and is incomplete. The profile shows 150,000 to 200,000 clones, about 93% of them singletons. The sample was naive CD4+ T cells sorted from blood. Subset noted: CD45RA+ positively selected. The receptors were sampled from a woman between 25 and 40 years old in good health.

The chain employs TRBV5-4 and TRBJ1-3, with D uncertain. The CDR3 has 19 amino acids. Trimming pared 4 bases from V and 0 bases from J, leaving 23 bases between. Germline assignment: CDR1 SGHNT and CDR2 YYREEE (reference sequence). Here the CDR3 reads CASSPVRLGDGSSGNTIYF. CDR3 nucleotides: TGTGCCAGCAGCCCGGTAAGGTTAGGCGACGGAAGCTCTGGAAACACCATATATTTT. The full variable domain, rest sourced from reference TRBV5-4 and TRBJ1-3, is ETGVTQSPTHLIKTRGQQVTLRCSSQSGHNTVSWYQQALGQGPQFIFQYYREEENGRGNFPPRFSGLQFPNYSSELNVNALELDDSALYLCASSPVRLGDGSSGNTIYFGEGSWLTVV.

The J gene is TRBJ2-7, the V gene TRBV5-1, with TRBD2 matching over 11 bases. Per germline, CDR1 SGHRS and CDR2 YFSETQ. The CDR3 has 16 residues. J gave up 3 bases and V 4 bases, and 9 bases lay outside the gene matches. The CDR3 reads CASSAGTSGPIYEQYF. DNA of the CDR3: TGCGCCAGCAGCGCCGGGACTAGCGGACCCATCTACGAGCAGTACTTC.

The genes are TRBV28 and TRBJ1-2; no clear D gene. Germline CDR1 is MDHEN and CDR2 is SYDVKM. The germline V and J ends were trimmed by 3 bases and 6 bases, with 11 bases remaining between them. CDR3 length equals 13 residues. The CDR3 sequence is CASSLDPPHGYTF. The CDR3 bases are TGTGCCAGCAGTTTGGACCCTCCCCATGGCTACACCTTC.

The chain employs TRBV29-1 and TRBJ1-1; 8 bases are a match to TRBD1. The ends lost 5 bases at V and 1 base at J; junction bases unmatched: 9. This CDR3 has 15 amino acids. Germline V gives CDR1 SQVTM, CDR2 ANQGSEA. The CDR3 reads CSVLRPGQANTEAFF. The CDR3 DNA reads as TGCAGCGTTTTAAGGCCGGGACAGGCGAACACTGAAGCTTTCTTT. Looking up the rest from reference TRBV29-1 and TRBJ1-1 gives the full variable domain: SAVISQKPSRDICQRGTSLTIQCQVDSQVTMMFWYRQQPGQSLTLIATANQGSEATYESGFVIDKFPISRPNLTFSTLTVSNMSPEDSSIYLCSVLRPGQANTEAFFGQGTRLTVV.

This chain links TRBV6-4 with TRBJ2-6; 11 bases are a match to TRBD2. The CDR3 spans 20 residues. Per the germline V gene, CDR1 is MRHNA and CDR2 is SNTAGT. J was trimmed by 0 bases and V by 1 base; bases with no gene match: 8. In nucleotides, the CDR3 is TGTGCCAGCAGTGACTTCGGACTAGCGGGCCTTGGCTCTGGGGCCAACGTCCTGACTTTC. Translated, it gives CASSDFGLAGLGSGANVLTF.

CDR3 coding DNA: TGTGCCATCAAATTTTCACCAGAAGCCTACGAGCAGTACTTC. This codes for CAIKFSPEAYEQYF. The genes are TRBV10-3 and TRBJ2-5; D call uncertain. The J call is doubtful: the DNA matches TRBJ2-7 better. This CDR3 is built from 14 residues. The germline V gene encodes CDR1 ENHRY and CDR2 SYGVKD.

The V gene is TRBV27, the J gene TRBJ1-4; 9 positions match TRBD1. V shed 3 bases, J shed 7 bases, and the junction held 6 bases outside the gene matches. This CDR3 has 15 residues. Germline CDR1 is MNHEY and CDR2 is SMNVEV (reference sequence). In DNA, the CDR3 is TGTGCCAGCAGTTTTCACAGGGGGCGCGGTGAAAAACTGTTTTTT. Protein sequence: CASSFHRGRGEKLFF.

The chain is built from TRBV9 and TRBJ1-3, with 8 bases aligning to TRBD1. CDR1 is SGDLS and CDR2 is YYNGEE in the germline V gene. The CDR3 has 16 residues. The V and J ends lost 4 bases and 3 bases, in that order; junction bases with no gene match: 9. The CDR3 is CASSPTTGVGGNTIYF. The DNA for the CDR3 is TGTGCCAGCAGCCCTACGACAGGGGTGGGTGGAAACACCATATATTTT.

In DNA, the CDR3 is TGTGCCAGCAGTGAATTCCACCTTACCGACACTGAAGCTTTCTTT. It translates to CASSEFHLTDTEAFF. The J gene is TRBJ1-1, the V gene TRBV2; unclear D gene. CDR1 is SNHLY, CDR2 FYNNEI, per germline. This CDR3 has 15 amino acids. V was pared by 2 bases and J by 3 bases, with 13 bases between.

This chain uses TRBV19 with TRBJ1-5; perhaps TRBD1 as D (6 bases). Trimming took 2 bases from V and 4 from J, leaving 9 bases between them. Germline-derived CDR1 and CDR2 are LNHDA and SQIVND (reference sequence). This CDR3 has 14 residues. The CDR3: CASSIRDKNQPQHF. The DNA of the CDR3 is TGTGCCAGTAGTATAAGGGACAAAAATCAGCCCCAGCATTTT.

This sequence joins TRBV28 and TRBJ2-5; 8 bases are shared with TRBD1. The J call may be mistaken, given a closer DNA end match to TRBJ2-7. The germline V gene encodes CDR1 MDHEN and CDR2 SYDVKM. The CDR3 contains 15 residues. CDR3 loop: CASRTIQGAPYEQYF. The CDR3 bases are TGTGCCAGCAGGACAATCCAGGGGGCCCCCTACGAGCAGTACTTC.

This clone was picked up one time. The rearrangement links TRBV27 to TRBJ1-4; 7 positions agree with TRBD1. Germline CDR1 and CDR2: MNHEY and SMNVEV (reference sequence). J gave up 8 bases and V 10 bases, and 16 bases lay outside the gene matches. The CDR3 contains 15 residues. CDR3: CAILPLPGQNEKLFF. As DNA, the CDR3 is TGTGCCATCCTACCCCTACCGGGACAGAACGAAAAACTGTTTTTT.

This chain uses TRBV6-1 with TRBJ2-7; D possibly corresponds to TRBD2 (6 bases). The CDR3 consists of 13 residues. Trimming stripped 5 bases from V and 7 bases from J, with 15 bases between. CDR1 is MNHNS, CDR2 SASEGT, per germline. The CDR3, as DNA: TGTGCCAGCAGTTTGGACCCGGCGGGGGAGCAGTACTTC. Translated, it gives CASSLDPAGEQYF.

The rearrangement links TRBV11-2 to TRBJ2-5; the match to TRBD2 covers 7 bases. The J call may not be correct, given that the DNA end is closer to TRBJ2-7. The CDR3 runs to 16 residues. CDR1 and CDR2 (germline): SGHAT, FQNNGV. The CDR3 loop is CASSPLGGAGSYEQYF. As DNA, the CDR3 is TGTGCCAGCAGCCCACTGGGGGGAGCGGGATCCTACGAGCAGTACTTC.

This rearrangement joins TRBV30 to TRBJ1-3; possibly TRBD1 for D (5 bases). The CDR3 loop spans 15 amino acids. Deletions cut 3 bases from V and 0 bases from J, with 12 bases between. Germline loops: CDR1 GTSNPN, CDR2 SVGIG (reference sequence). The CDR3 DNA reads TGTGCCTGGAGCTCCGACAGAAGCTCTGGAAACACCATATATTTT. Its protein product is CAWSSDRSSGNTIYF.

This clone was seen only once. The V call is TRBV30, the J call TRBJ1-3; no definite D call. The CDR3 runs 14 residues. V was pared by 2 bases and J by 0 bases, with 8 bases between. From germline, CDR1 is GTSNPN and CDR2 SVGIG (reference sequence). In nucleotides, the CDR3 is TGTGCCTGGAGTATAACAGCCTCTGGAAACACCATATATTTT. It specifies CAWSITASGNTIYF.

J is TRBJ2-7 and V is TRBV5-1; TRBD1 is a possible D gene (6 bases). Trimming took 0 bases from V and 8 from J, leaving 18 bases between them. The germline CDR1 and CDR2 sequences are SGHRS and YFSETQ. This CDR3 is built from 15 residues. DNA of the CDR3: TGCGCCAGCAGCTTGGGGGAATCAGGGGTCGATAAGCAGTACTTC. This codes for CASSLGESGVDKQYF.

The V call is TRBV25-1, the J call TRBJ2-5, with 14 bases that match TRBD2. With V trimmed by 3 bases and J by 5 bases, 2 bases remained unmatched. This CDR3 region has 15 residues. Germline CDR1 MGHDK, CDR2 SYGVNS. The CDR3 DNA sequence: TGTGCCAGCAGTGAGGGACTAGCGGGAGTTGAGACCCAGTACTTC. Translated: CASSEGLAGVETQYF. The whole variable domain, remainder taken from reference TRBV25-1 and TRBJ2-5, is EADIYQTPRYLVIGTGKKITLECSQTMGHDKMYWYQQDPGMELHLIHYSYGVNSTEKGDLSSESTVSRIRTEHFPLTLESARPSHTSQYLCASSEGLAGVETQYFGPGTRLLVL.

This chain links TRBV7-7 with TRBJ2-1; 11 bases are a match to TRBD1. CDR1 is SSHAT and CDR2 is FNYEAQ in the germline V gene (reference sequence). The CDR3 spans 15 residues. With 5 bases clipped from V and 3 bases from J, the junction kept 3 bases outside the gene matches. CDR3 bases: TGTGCCAGCAGCCCGGGACAGGGGGGCTACAATGAGCAGTTCTTC. Its translation is CASSPGQGGYNEQFF.

V usage is TRBV18 and J usage is TRBJ2-5, with TRBD2 identical over 9 bases. The assigned J gene may be wrong: the sequence end matches TRBJ2-7 better. The CDR3 runs to 15 residues. The germline V gene encodes CDR1 KGHSH and CDR2 LQKENI. As DNA, the CDR3 is TGTGCCAGCTCACTAGCGGGGGAGGGGGCCAACGAGCAGTACTTC. As protein: CASSLAGEGANEQYF.

V gene TRBV6-1 combines with J gene TRBJ1-5; D is perhaps TRBD1 (6 bases). Germline CDR1 MNHNS, CDR2 SASEGT. The CDR3 length is 14 residues. The germline V and J ends were trimmed by 2 bases and 6 bases, with 11 bases remaining between them. As DNA, the CDR3 is TGTGCCAGCAGTGAAATGGGGGCTGGTCAGCCCCAGCATTTT. Protein product: CASSEMGAGQPQHF.

The V and J genes are TRBV27 and TRBJ2-7; 12 bases fit TRBD2. In germline, CDR1 is MNHEY, CDR2 SMNVEV (reference sequence). There are 16 residues in the CDR3. Losses at the gene ends were 4 bases for V and 5 bases for J; bases not matched to a gene: 9. CDR3 sequence (DNA): TGTGCCAGCAGTTCCTACGGGACTAGCGGGTCGAACGAGCAGTACTTC. Protein product: CASSSYGTSGSNEQYF.

The chain combines TRBV2 with TRBJ2-1; D unclear. Trimming removed 4 bases from V and 8 bases from J, with 6 bases in between. The CDR3 contains 11 residues. Germline CDR1 SNHLY, CDR2 FYNNEI. CDR3 amino acids: CASSGLYEQFF. The DNA for the CDR3 is TGTGCCAGCAGTGGTCTCTATGAGCAGTTCTTC. Based on the CDR3 plus reference TRBV2 and TRBJ2-1, the full variable domain is EPEVTQTPSHQVTQMGQEVILRCVPISNHLYFYWYRQILGQKVEFLVSFYNNEISEKSEIFDDQFSVERPDGSNFTLKIRSTKLEDSAMYFCASSGLYEQFFGPGTRLTVL.

A single count supports this clone. V and J are TRBV28 and TRBJ1-1; D may be TRBD1 (6 bases). Trimming cost V 5 bases and J 0 bases, with 25 bases left between them. The CDR3 has 19 residues. Germline V CDR1 and CDR2: MDHEN, SYDVKM. The CDR3 region is CASSLSRTVLGAMNTEAFF. The DNA for the CDR3 is TGTGCCAGCAGTCTCTCTAGGACAGTATTGGGGGCGATGAACACTGAAGCTTTCTTT.

The chain is built from TRBV5-1 and TRBJ2-1; 7 bases match TRBD2. CDR1 and CDR2 (germline): SGHRS, YFSETQ. The CDR3 runs 14 residues. Trimming at V came to 3 bases and at J to 4 bases, leaving 4 bases not matched to a gene. The CDR3 DNA follows: TGCGCCAGCAGCTCCGGGACTAAGTACAATGAGCAGTTCTTC. This sequence encodes CASSSGTKYNEQFF.

The chain is built from TRBV4-1 and TRBJ1-1; TRBD1 matches at 7 bases. The V gene end was trimmed by 4 bases and the J gene end by 2 bases; junction bases not matched to a gene: 7. This CDR3 spans 15 amino acids. Germline V gene lookup returns CDR1 MGHRA and CDR2 YSYEKL. CDR3 loop: CASSLSDRVNTEAFF. The CDR3 nucleotides are TGCGCCAGCAGCCTATCCGACAGGGTAAACACTGAAGCTTTCTTT.

V usage is TRBV28 and J usage is TRBJ2-7, with 10 bases fitting TRBD2. The V gene end was trimmed by 6 bases and the J gene end by 1 base; junction bases not matched to a gene: 6. From germline, CDR1 is MDHEN and CDR2 SYDVKM. The CDR3 runs 15 residues. CDR3 residues: CASRFSGGRSYEQYF. The CDR3 DNA is TGTGCCAGCAGATTTAGCGGGGGGCGATCCTACGAGCAGTACTTC. Combining the CDR3 with reference TRBV28 and TRBJ2-7 gives the whole variable domain DVKVTQSSRYLVKRTGEKVFLECVQDMDHENMFWYRQDPGLGLRLIYFSYDVKMKEKGDIPEGYSVSREKKERFSLILESASTNQTSMYLCASRFSGGRSYEQYFGPGTRLTVT.

The chain is built from TRBV11-2 and TRBJ1-2, with 7 positions matching TRBD1. Germline V gives CDR1 SGHAT, CDR2 FQNNGV. J gave up 0 bases and V 5 bases, and 18 bases lay outside the gene matches. CDR3 size: 19 residues. CDR3 loop: CASSHFRYRDRGTNYGYTF. The CDR3 DNA follows: TGTGCCAGCAGCCACTTCCGCTACCGGGACAGAGGGACTAACTATGGCTACACCTTC.

CDR3: CASSLGTSGPTFGQQYF. CDR3 coding DNA: TGCGCCAGCAGCTTGGGGACTAGCGGACCTACCTTCGGGCAGCAGTACTTC. The chain is built from TRBV5-1 and TRBJ2-7, with 10 bases matching TRBD2. Losses at the gene ends were 0 bases for V and 8 bases for J; bases not matched to a gene: 14. This CDR3 region has 17 residues. Germline CDR1 and CDR2: SGHRS and YFSETQ.